Here is one TCR beta chain with its context. No cognate antigen has been identified for it. Within one base of it there is no much larger clone, and no base qualities were kept. This entry is derived from a study of blood T cell repertoires in COVID-19 (dated by TCRdb to the early 2020s). For the study in its entirety: The collaborator samples originated in the United States, Italy and Spain and spanned the acute and convalescent phases of COVID-19. Where HLA class I and class II types were available, the types were taken from metadata supplied by the sample provider, not from assay-based typing. The repertoires were released in a freely available public database intended as a resource for research on the immune response to SARS-CoV-2. Subjects who had been exposed to COVID-19, were actively infected with it, or had recovered from it provided the deeply sampled blood TCRbeta repertoires that made up the dataset. The samples were drawn from the first 160 participants of the ongoing ImmuneRACE study and from 1,254 subjects provided by 6 global collaborators. Sample metadata almost always included a de-identified subject ID, COVID-19 status, age in years and sex. The material from the prospective study consisted of cDNA or gDNA derived from T cells, B-cell-depleted T cells, or PBMCs.

Each collaborating institution followed its own protocols to collect whole blood in K2EDTA tubes. For TCRbeta analysis, collaborators shipped samples as frozen whole blood, isolated PBMCs, or DNA extracted from either of those sample types. The immunoSEQ Assay, a bias-controlled multiplex PCR, was used to amplify TCRbeta CDR3 regions from genomic DNA. The published analysis was carried out like this. The number of nucleated cells in each sample was estimated by amplification of reference gene primers within the assay. To quantify the absolute abundance of each unique TCRbeta CDR3 rearrangement, sequence reads were collapsed and filtered. Productive Simpson clonality was computed per sample as the square root of Simpson's diversity index over productive rearrangements. In its TCRdb copy, this immuneACCESS table keeps in-frame sequences only and misses some clones. Where compared with another copy, unresolved V genes explain less than half of these, and the others have no known cause. V, J and clone size reflect that table, while D and trimming were determined from the DNA. Within this sample are about 22,000 clones, with 80% to 95% of them counted one time only. Of the sample, less than 3.5% is held by the ten largest clones.

Relative to germline, V is 8 bases shorter and J is 6 bases shorter, with 20 bases between their ends. Measured from the cysteine to the phenylalanine, the CDR3 is 15 residues long. Of all the DNA, just the CDR3 is kept, 45 bases in frame from base 1. The CDR1 and CDR2 encoded by the germline V gene are SNHLY and FYNNEI. Overall study results and their limits: How much clinical and demographic metadata was included differed by source and by participant, and the metadata was provided uncurated.

This chain is built from TRBV2 and TRBJ1-5; TRBD1 could be the D gene, as 5 bases match. Source material: peripheral blood. The clonotype was recovered from a man aged 70-80 years with acute or convalescent COVID-19. The CDR3 loop reads CASAGGRDGFQPQHF. In nucleotides, the sequence is TGTGCCAGCGCCGGGGGGAGGGATGGTTTTCAGCCCCAGCATTTT.